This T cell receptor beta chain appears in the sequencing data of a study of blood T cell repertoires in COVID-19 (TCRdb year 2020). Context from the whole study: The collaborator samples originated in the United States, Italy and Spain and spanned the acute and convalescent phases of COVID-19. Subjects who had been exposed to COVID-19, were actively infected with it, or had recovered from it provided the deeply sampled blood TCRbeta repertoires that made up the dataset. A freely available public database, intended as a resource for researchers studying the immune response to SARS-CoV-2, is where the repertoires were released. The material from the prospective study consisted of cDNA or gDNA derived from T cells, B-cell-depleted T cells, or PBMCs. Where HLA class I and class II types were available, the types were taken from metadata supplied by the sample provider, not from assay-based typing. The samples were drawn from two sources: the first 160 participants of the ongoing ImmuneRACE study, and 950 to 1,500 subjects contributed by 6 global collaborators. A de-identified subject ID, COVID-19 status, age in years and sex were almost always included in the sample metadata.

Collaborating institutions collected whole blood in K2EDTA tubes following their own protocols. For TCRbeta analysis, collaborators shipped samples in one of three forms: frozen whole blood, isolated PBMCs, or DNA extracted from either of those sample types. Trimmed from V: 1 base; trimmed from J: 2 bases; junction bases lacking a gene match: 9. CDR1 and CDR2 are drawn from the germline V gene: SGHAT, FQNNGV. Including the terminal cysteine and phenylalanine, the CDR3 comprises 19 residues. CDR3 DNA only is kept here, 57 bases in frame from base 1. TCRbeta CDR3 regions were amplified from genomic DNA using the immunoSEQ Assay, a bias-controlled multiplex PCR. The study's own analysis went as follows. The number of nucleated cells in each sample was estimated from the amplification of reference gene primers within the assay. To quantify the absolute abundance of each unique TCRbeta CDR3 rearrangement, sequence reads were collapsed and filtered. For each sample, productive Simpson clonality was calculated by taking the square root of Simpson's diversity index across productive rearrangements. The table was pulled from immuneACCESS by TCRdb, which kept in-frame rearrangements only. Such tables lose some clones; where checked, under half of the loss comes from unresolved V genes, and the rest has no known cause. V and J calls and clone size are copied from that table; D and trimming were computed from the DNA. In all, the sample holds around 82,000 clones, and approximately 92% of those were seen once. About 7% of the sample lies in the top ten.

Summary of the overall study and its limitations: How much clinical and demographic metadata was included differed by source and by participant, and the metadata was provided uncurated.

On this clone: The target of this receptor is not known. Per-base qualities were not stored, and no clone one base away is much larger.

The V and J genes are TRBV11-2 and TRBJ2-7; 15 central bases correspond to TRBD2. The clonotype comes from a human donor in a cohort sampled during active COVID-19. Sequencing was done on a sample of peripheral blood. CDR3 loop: CASSLGGTSGGTFPYEQYF. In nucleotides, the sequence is TGTGCCAGCAGCTTAGGCGGGACTAGCGGGGGGACCTTTCCCTACGAGCAGTACTTC.